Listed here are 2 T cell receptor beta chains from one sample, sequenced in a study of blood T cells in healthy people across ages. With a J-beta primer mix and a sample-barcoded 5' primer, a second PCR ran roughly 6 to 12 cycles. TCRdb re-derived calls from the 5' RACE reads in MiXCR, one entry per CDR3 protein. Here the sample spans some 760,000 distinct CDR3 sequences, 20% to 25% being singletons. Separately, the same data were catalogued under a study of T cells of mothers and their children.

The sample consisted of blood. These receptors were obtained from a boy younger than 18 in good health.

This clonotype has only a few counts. CDR3 sequence: CASSGGLALNTGELFF. The CDR3 region has the DNA TGTGCCAGCAGCGGGGGACTAGCCTTGAACACCGGGGAGCTGTTTTTT. V is TRBV11-2 and J is TRBJ2-2; 9 positions match TRBD2. V dropped 5 bases and J dropped 1; count of bases not matched to a gene: 5. The CDR3 runs to 16 residues. The germline V gene has CDR1 SGHAT and CDR2 FQNNGV.

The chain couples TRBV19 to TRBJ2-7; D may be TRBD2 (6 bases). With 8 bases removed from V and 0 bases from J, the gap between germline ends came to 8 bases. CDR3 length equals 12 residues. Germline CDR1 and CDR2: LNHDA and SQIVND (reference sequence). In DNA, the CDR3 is TGTGCCAGTCACGGGAGCTCCTACGAGCAGTACTTC. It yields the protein CASHGSSYEQYF. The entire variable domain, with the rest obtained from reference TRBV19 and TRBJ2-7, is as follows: DGGITQSPKYLFRKEGQNVTLSCEQNLNHDAMYWYRQDPGQGLRLIYYSQIVNDFQKGDIAEGYSVSREKKESFPLTVTSAQKNPTAFYLCASHGSSYEQYFGPGTRLTVT.